The 17 T cell receptor beta chains presented below share a single source sample, sequenced in a study of cytomegalovirus exposure and HLA in healthy donors. Amplification used 60 Vbeta primers and 13 Jbeta primers. Sequencing was performed with immunoSEQ multiplex PCR; in TCRdb, only in-frame clones are kept and a portion is missing. The table has over 150,000 clones, 68% seen once. Sequenced input: PBMCs. Receptors were obtained from a man aged 50 to 59 in good health and CMV-seronegative.

This chain uses TRBV13 with TRBJ2-3; D not certain. V gave up 2 bases and J gave up 0 bases, with 6 bases separating them. The CDR3 is 14 residues long. CDR1 is PRHDT and CDR2 is FYEKMQ in the germline V gene (reference sequence). The CDR3 DNA follows: TGTGCCAGCAGCTTAAATCCTAGCACAGATACGCAGTATTTT. Protein sequence: CASSLNPSTDTQYF. Drawing the rest from reference TRBV13 and TRBJ2-3, the complete variable domain is AAGVIQSPRHLIKEKRETATLKCYPIPRHDTVYWYQQGPGQDPQFLISFYEKMQSDKGSIPDRFSAQQFSDYHSELNMSSLELGDSALYFCASSLNPSTDTQYFGPGTRLTVL.

The rearrangement links TRBV25-1 to TRBJ2-4; D not certain. Trimming removed 2 bases from V and 1 base from J, with 15 bases in between. This CDR3 comprises 17 residues. The germline gives CDR1 MGHDK, CDR2 SYGVNS. This chain's CDR3 is CASSEKYRELAKNIQYF. In nucleotides, the CDR3 is TGTGCCAGCAGTGAAAAATACCGTGAGCTGGCCAAAAACATTCAGTACTTC.

The rearrangement joins TRBV28 to TRBJ1-3; D is ambiguous. V gave up 2 bases and J gave up 4 bases, with 9 bases separating them. The CDR3 is 14 residues long. CDR1 and CDR2 from the germline V gene are MDHEN and SYDVKM. CDR3 amino acids: CASSLGGNGNTIYF. The CDR3 DNA follows: TGTGCCAGCAGTTTAGGAGGGAACGGAAACACCATATATTTT.

This clone was seen a few times. This chain links TRBV6-4 with TRBJ1-2, with 7 bases lining up with TRBD1. CDR3 size: 14 residues. V was pared by 2 bases and J by 7 bases, with 7 bases of the junction left unmatched. Germline CDR1 is MRHNA and CDR2 is SNTAGT. The CDR3 DNA reads as TGTGCCAGCAGTGACAAAGGGGGCAGTGGTGGCTACACCTTC. Translation gives CASSDKGGSGGYTF.

This clone was picked up one time. The V call is TRBV4-1, the J call TRBJ1-1; TRBD1 agrees at 8 bases. J lost 0 bases, V lost 0 bases, and 6 bases had no gene match. CDR1 and CDR2 (germline): MGHRA, YSYEKL. This CDR3 has 17 amino acids. The CDR3 spells CASSQDFRGQMNTEAFF. The CDR3, as DNA: TGCGCCAGCAGCCAAGATTTCAGGGGGCAGATGAACACTGAAGCTTTCTTT.

J is TRBJ2-7 and V is TRBV10-3; 8 nucleotides match TRBD1. The CDR3 consists of 12 residues. Per the germline V gene, CDR1 is ENHRY and CDR2 is SYGVKD. V lost 7 bases and J lost 6; bases outside the gene matches: 5. The CDR3 spells CAITGQGGEQYF. CDR3 nucleotide sequence: TGTGCCATCACCGGACAGGGCGGCGAGCAGTACTTC.

The chain links TRBV7-3 to TRBJ2-2; 8 bases align to TRBD1. The germline gives CDR1 SGHTA, CDR2 FQGTGA. V dropped 5 bases and J dropped 2; count of bases not matched to a gene: 10. The CDR3 runs to 17 residues. CDR3 loop: CASSLRPTGENTGELFF. CDR3 DNA sequence: TGTGCCAGCAGCCTACGACCGACAGGGGAAAACACCGGGGAGCTGTTTTTT.

The chain employs TRBV5-8 and TRBJ2-1; TRBD1 aligns across 7 bases. V was pared by 2 bases and J by 6 bases, with 11 bases of the junction left unmatched. This CDR3 has 16 residues. From germline, CDR1 is SGHTS and CDR2 YDEGEE. The CDR3 region is CASSFGTALSGNEQFF. The CDR3 DNA is TGTGCCAGCAGCTTTGGGACAGCACTTTCAGGCAATGAGCAGTTCTTC.

The CDR3: CASRETGTGNTIYF. As DNA, the CDR3 is TGTGCCAGCAGGGAGACAGGGACTGGAAACACCATATATTTT. This rearrangement joins TRBV2 to TRBJ1-3; 7 bases match TRBD1. This CDR3 spans 14 amino acids. The J segment lost 2 bases and the V segment lost 6 bases, leaving 4 bases of the junction unmatched. Germline assignment: CDR1 SNHLY and CDR2 FYNNEI.

This sequence joins TRBV23-1 and TRBJ1-1; a possible D gene is TRBD1 (5 bases). TRBV23-1 is an ORF, with its function uncertain. CDR3 length: 13 residues. V was shortened by 6 bases and J by 2 bases, with 10 bases between the two germline ends. CDR3 nucleotides: TGCGCCAGCAGACCCAGGGCCAACACTGAAGCTTTCTTT. This translates into CASRPRANTEAFF.

This chain connects TRBV15 to TRBJ1-2; no clear D. CDR3 length: 15 residues. Per the germline V gene, CDR1 is LNHNV and CDR2 is YYDKDF (reference sequence). V was pared by 0 bases and J by 8 bases, with 16 bases between. The CDR3 DNA reads as TGTGCCACCAGCAGAGATCTCGAGGGAGGAGGGGGCTACACCTTC. Residues: CATSRDLEGGGGYTF.

In this sample, this clone turned up a few times. V and J are TRBV6-6 and TRBJ1-1, with D possibly matching TRBD1 (5 bases). This CDR3 region has 15 residues. Germline lookup yields CDR1 MNHNY and CDR2 SVGAGI (reference sequence). V was shortened by 0 bases and J by 5 bases, with 13 bases between the two germline ends. This chain's CDR3 is CASSYSGGWETEAFF. The CDR3 DNA reads TGTGCCAGCAGTTACTCCGGGGGTTGGGAAACTGAAGCTTTCTTT.

This chain joins TRBV18 and TRBJ2-3; TRBD2 agrees at 8 bases. Germline lookup yields CDR1 KGHSH and CDR2 LQKENI. Unmatched junction bases numbered 8, after V lost 4 bases and J lost 5 bases. CDR3 length: 15 residues. CDR3 loop: CASSRAGGEEDTQYF. The CDR3, as DNA: TGTGCCAGCTCACGGGCGGGGGGAGAAGAAGATACGCAGTATTTT.

The chain is built from TRBV28 and TRBJ2-1; 11 bases line up with TRBD2. CDR3 size: 18 residues. The V segment lost 3 bases and the J segment 6 bases; nucleotides outside the gene matches: 13. The germline V gene has CDR1 MDHEN and CDR2 SYDVKM. In DNA form, the CDR3 reads TGTGCCAGCAGTTTTCCCGGGAATAGCGGGGGGGCCCGCAATGAGCAGTTCTTC. It translates to CASSFPGNSGGARNEQFF.

The gene calls are TRBV7-2 and TRBJ1-2, with 9 bases aligning to TRBD1. The CDR3 spans 15 residues. The germline V gene has CDR1 SGHTA and CDR2 FQGNSA. V trimming: 5 bases; J trimming: 8 bases; junction bases outside the gene matches: 12. CDR3 sequence reads: CASSAQGQGVRGYTF. The CDR3 DNA reads as TGTGCCAGCAGCGCACAGGGACAGGGAGTGCGGGGCTACACCTTC.

The chain has TRBV5-6 and TRBJ2-7, with 7 positions matching TRBD1. This CDR3 has 14 amino acids. V lost 4 bases to trimming and J lost 9 bases; unmatched junction nucleotides: 13. Germline V gene sequence: CDR1 SGHDT, CDR2 YYEEEE. The CDR3, as DNA: TGTGCCAGCAGCGTTTCCGGGACAGCACTAGGGCAGTACTTC. Translated: CASSVSGTALGQYF.

This clone was picked up a small number of times. The chain combines TRBV19 with TRBJ2-5; 7 bases are a match to TRBD1. Germline CDR1 LNHDA, CDR2 SQIVND (reference sequence). With V trimmed by 5 bases and J by 7 bases, 10 bases remained unmatched. The CDR3 totals 14 residues. Written as DNA, the CDR3 is TGTGCCAGTAGTCCCGGGACAGTCGAGAGGACCCAGTACTTC. Protein: CASSPGTVERTQYF.